This TCR beta chain was documented in a study of blood T cell repertoires in COVID-19. The wider study: In each case, the material was cDNA or gDNA derived from T cells, B-cell-depleted T cells, or PBMCs.

Germline CDR1 and CDR2: SGDLS and YYNGEE. The CDR3 runs to 14 residues. The V and J ends lost 4 bases and 4 bases respectively, with 14 bases between them. Assay used: immunoSEQ multiplex PCR; TCRdb lists only in-frame clones, some missing. This table has 200,000 or so clones, roughly 81% appearing once. The sequenced sample was peripheral blood. This clonotype was sampled from a woman over 75 with COVID-19, enrolled during active disease. The chain carries TRBV9 and TRBJ1-2; D is possibly TRBD1 (5 bases). CDR3 sequence reads: CASSPQGGFYGYTF. CDR3 coding DNA: TGTGCCAGCAGCCCCCAGGGAGGGTTCTATGGCTACACCTTC.